A single T cell receptor beta chain is shown here with its context. The antigen is undetermined. The data are from a study of identifying expanded T cells in peripheral blood. Healthy donors had no documented immune events, such as infections, while sampled. Produced via immunoSEQ multiplex PCR; TCRdb's table is partial and in-frame only. Among around 130,000 clones, 75% to 90% were seen once, and the ten largest hold around 8.4%. Whole-study findings and limits: Differentially abundant clones: 0.95 to 1.5 between replicates, 16.4 at about 13 days, more than 18 at four. Across healthy donors, higher total template counts meant significantly greater approximately two-week count variance.

Trimming at V came to 6 bases and at J to 2 bases, leaving 6 bases not matched to a gene. The CDR3 has 17 amino acids. Germline values: CDR1 SGHRS, CDR2 YFSETQ. This TCR was sampled from a person aged 18 to 69 in good health. This sequence joins TRBV5-1 and TRBJ2-2, with TRBD2 identical over 14 bases. Sequencing was performed on blood. CDR3 in amino acids: CASTPGLAGVNTGELFF. CDR3 DNA: TGCGCCAGCACCCCGGGACTAGCGGGGGTCAACACCGGGGAGCTGTTTTTT.